This T cell receptor beta chain derives from a study of blood T cell repertoires in COVID-19. This CDR3 comprises 14 residues. Germline CDR1 is LNHDA and CDR2 is SQIVND (reference sequence). The V end lost 3 bases, the J end lost 6 bases, and 14 bases lay between the germline ends. Method: immunoSEQ multiplex PCR; TCRdb's copy keeps in-frame clones and lacks some. The sample holds 300,000 to 350,000 clones; under 90% are singletons and the top ten take roughly 10%. The chain joins TRBV19 to TRBJ1-1; no clear D. Sequencing was carried out using PBMCs or T cells enriched from blood (not recorded which). This clonotype was obtained from a woman in her thirties who had recovered from COVID-19. CDR3 sequence: CASSIEVGRAEAFF. Here the CDR3 DNA reads TGTGCCAGTAGTATCGAAGTCGGGCGGGCTGAAGCTTTCTTT.